This T cell receptor (beta chain) was documented in a study of cytomegalovirus exposure and HLA in healthy donors. Study-level results: Rare TCR sequences predominated, though certain public TCRs were found in many donors.

The PCR contained 60 Vbeta and 13 Jbeta primers. Libraries were prepared by immunoSEQ multiplex PCR; TCRdb keeps only in-frame clonotypes and omits some of them. The repertoire holds some 110,000 clones, around 79% seen once, with approximately 5% in the top ten. A remark on this clone: Its antigen is as yet unknown.

The clonotype originates from a man in his 60s in good health and CMV-seropositive. Source material: PBMCs.

The CDR3 protein is CASGLGQGSSPLHF. The CDR3 coding sequence is TGTGCTAGTGGTTTGGGACAGGGGAGTTCACCCCTCCACTTT. J is TRBJ1-6 and V is TRBV12-5; 8 nucleotides line up with TRBD1. This CDR3 contains 14 residues. From germline, CDR1 is LGHNT and CDR2 FRNRAP. Trimming removed 1 base from V and 9 bases from J; junction bases left unmatched: 2.